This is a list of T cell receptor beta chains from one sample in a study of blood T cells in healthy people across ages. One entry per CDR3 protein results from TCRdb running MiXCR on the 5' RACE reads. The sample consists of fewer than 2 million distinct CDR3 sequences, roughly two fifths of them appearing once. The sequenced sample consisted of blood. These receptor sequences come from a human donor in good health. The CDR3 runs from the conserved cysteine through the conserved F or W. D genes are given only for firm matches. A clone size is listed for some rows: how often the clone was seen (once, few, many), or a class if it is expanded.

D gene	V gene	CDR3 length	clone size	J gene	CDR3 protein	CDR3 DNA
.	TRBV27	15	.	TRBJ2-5	CASSSEWGALETQYF	TGTGCCAGCAGTTCTGAGTGGGGGGCCTTGGAGACCCAGTACTTC
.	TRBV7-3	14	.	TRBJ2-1	CASAASGSYNEQFF	TGTGCCAGCGCCGCAAGTGGGTCCTACAATGAGCAGTTCTTC
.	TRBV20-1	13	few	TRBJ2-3	CSADTQATDTQYF	TGCAGTGCCGACACACAAGCGACAGATACGCAGTATTTT
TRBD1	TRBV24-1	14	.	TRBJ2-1	CATRAGTAVGEQFF	TGTGCCACCAGGGCCGGGACAGCGGTAGGTGAGCAGTTCTTC
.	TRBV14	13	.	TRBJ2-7	CASSQGPVYEQYF	TGTGCCAGCAGCCAGGGACCTGTTTACGAGCAGTACTTC
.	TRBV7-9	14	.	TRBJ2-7	CASGLQEADYEQYF	TGTGCCAGCGGCTTACAGGAGGCTGATTACGAGCAGTACTTC
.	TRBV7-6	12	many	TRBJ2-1	CASSLGVGEQFF	TGTGCCAGCAGTTTAGGGGTGGGTGAGCAGTTCTTC
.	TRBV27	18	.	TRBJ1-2	CASRQEPPHRPMRDGYTF	TGTGCCAGTAGACAAGAACCCCCCCACAGGCCCATGAGGGATGGCTACACCTTC
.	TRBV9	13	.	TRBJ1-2	CASSPPTWGGYTF	TGTGCCAGCAGCCCCCCTACTTGGGGTGGCTACACCTTC
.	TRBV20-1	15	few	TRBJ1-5	CSAINRESSVLNQHF	TGCAGTGCTATAAACAGGGAATCCTCCGTTCTTAACCAGCATTTT
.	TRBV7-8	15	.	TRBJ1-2	CASSLVSRGLDGCTF	TGTGCCAGCAGCTTAGTGTCTAGGGGTTTGGATGGCTGCACCTTC
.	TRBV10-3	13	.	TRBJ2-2	CAISLLGTGELFF	TGTGCCATCAGCCTACTAGGGACCGGGGAGCTGTTTTTT
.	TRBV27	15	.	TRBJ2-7	CASSPPGRGFYEQYF	TGTGCCAGCAGTCCCCCTGGGCGAGGCTTCTACGAGCAGTACTTC
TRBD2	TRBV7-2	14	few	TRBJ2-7	CASSTRTSGYEQYF	TGTGCCAGCAGCACTCGGACTAGCGGCTACGAGCAGTACTTC
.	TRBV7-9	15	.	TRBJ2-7	CASSLFVGRYNEQYF	TGTGCCAGCAGCTTATTCGTGGGCCGCTACAATGAGCAGTACTTC
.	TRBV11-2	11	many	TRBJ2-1	CASSLAAEQFF	TGTGCCAGCAGCTTAGCGGCGGAGCAGTTCTTC
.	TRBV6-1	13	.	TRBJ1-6	CASSGGLNSPLHF	TGTGCCAGCAGTGGGGGGTTGAATTCACCCCTCCACTTT
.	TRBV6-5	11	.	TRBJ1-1	CASSKGFVAFF	TGTGCCAGCAGCAAAGGATTTGTAGCTTTCTTT
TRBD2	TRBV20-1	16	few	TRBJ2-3	CSAHGPAGGNTDTQYF	TGCAGTGCCCATGGGCCAGCGGGGGGTAACACAGATACGCAGTATTTT
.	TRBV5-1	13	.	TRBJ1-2	CASRVNFAYGYTF	TGCGCCAGCAGGGTAAACTTCGCGTATGGCTACACCTTC
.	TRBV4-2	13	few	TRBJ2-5	CASSRRFWETQYF	TGTGCCAGCAGCCGACGTTTCTGGGAGACCCAGTACTTC
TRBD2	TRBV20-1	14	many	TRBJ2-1	CSPRSGGAYNEQFF	TGCAGTCCCAGGAGCGGGGGGGCCTACAATGAGCAGTTCTTC
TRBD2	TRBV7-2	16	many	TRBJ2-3	CASSSQPGLGGVTQYF	TGTGCCAGCAGTTCCCAGCCGGGACTAGGGGGAGTTACGCAGTATTTT
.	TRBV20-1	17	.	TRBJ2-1	CSARGGTGGVAYNEQFF	TGCAGTGCTAGAGGTGGAACCGGGGGAGTTGCCTACAATGAGCAGTTCTTC
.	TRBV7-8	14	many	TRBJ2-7	CASRNFRAAPEQYF	TGTGCCAGCAGAAACTTCAGAGCCGCTCCCGAGCAGTACTTC
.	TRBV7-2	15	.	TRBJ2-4	CASSLAGVSQNIQYF	TGTGCCAGCAGCTTAGCGGGGGTCTCCCAAAACATTCAGTACTTC